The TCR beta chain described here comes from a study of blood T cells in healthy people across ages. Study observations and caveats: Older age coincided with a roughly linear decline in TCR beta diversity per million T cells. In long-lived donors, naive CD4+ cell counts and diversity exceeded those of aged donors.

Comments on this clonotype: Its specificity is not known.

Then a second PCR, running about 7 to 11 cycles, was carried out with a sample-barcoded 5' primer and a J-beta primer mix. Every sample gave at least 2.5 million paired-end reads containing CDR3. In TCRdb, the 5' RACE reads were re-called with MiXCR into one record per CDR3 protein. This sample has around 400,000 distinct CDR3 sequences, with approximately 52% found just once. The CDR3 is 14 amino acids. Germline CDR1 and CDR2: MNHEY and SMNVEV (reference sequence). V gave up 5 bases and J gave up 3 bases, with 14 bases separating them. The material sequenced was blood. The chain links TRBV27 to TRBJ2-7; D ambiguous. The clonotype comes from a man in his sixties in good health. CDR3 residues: CASSPRRTIYEQYF. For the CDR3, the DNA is TGTGCCAGCAGTCCCCGGCGGACCATCTACGAGCAGTACTTC.